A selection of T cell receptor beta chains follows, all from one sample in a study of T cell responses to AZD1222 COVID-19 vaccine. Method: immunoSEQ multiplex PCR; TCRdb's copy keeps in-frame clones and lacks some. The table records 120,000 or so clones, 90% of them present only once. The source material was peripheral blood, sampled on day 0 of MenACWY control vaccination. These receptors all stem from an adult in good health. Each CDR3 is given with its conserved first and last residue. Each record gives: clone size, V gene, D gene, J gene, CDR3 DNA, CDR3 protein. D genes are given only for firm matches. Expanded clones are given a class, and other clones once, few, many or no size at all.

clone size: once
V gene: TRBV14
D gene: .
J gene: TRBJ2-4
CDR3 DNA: TGTGCCAGCAGCCACGACCCCACTCCGGGACTTCTTAAAAACATTCAGTACTTC
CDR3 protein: CASSHDPTPGLLKNIQYF

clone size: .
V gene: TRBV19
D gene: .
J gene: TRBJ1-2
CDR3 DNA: TGTGCCACCGAAGGACAGACAGGCCTCTATGGCTACACCTTC
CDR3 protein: CATEGQTGLYGYTF

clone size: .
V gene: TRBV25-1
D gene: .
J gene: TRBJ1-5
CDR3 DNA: TGTGCCAGCAGGGTGGGGGATCAGCCCCAGCATTTT
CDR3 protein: CASRVGDQPQHF

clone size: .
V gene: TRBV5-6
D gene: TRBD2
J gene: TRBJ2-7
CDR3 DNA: TGTGCCAGCAGCCCGGGACTAGCGGGCTGGGGGCAGTACTTC
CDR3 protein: CASSPGLAGWGQYF

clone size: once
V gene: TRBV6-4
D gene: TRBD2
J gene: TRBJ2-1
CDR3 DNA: TGTGCCAGCAGTGAAGGACTAGCGGGAGGCGATGAGCAGTTCTTC
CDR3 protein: CASSEGLAGGDEQFF

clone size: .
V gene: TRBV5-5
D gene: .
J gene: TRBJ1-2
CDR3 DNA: TGTGCCAGCAGCTTGGTAATCCCTTCGGCTAACTATGGCTACACCTTC
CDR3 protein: CASSLVIPSANYGYTF

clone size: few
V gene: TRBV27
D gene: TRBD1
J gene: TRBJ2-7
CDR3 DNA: TGTGCCAGCAGGCAAAAGACAGGGTCAAGCTCCTACGAGCAGTACTTC
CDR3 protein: CASRQKTGSSSYEQYF

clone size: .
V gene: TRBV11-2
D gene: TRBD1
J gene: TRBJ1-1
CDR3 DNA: TGTGCCAGCAGCAGGACAGGGGGGGACACTGAAGCTTTCTTT
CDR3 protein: CASSRTGGDTEAFF

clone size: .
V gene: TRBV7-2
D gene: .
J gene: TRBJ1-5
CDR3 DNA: TGTGCCAGCAGCTTATGGGGTGAGGGGCAGCCCCAGCATTTT
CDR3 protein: CASSLWGEGQPQHF

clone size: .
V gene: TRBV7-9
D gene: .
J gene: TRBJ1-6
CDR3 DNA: TGTGCCAGTACCTCAGGACAAAACTATAATTCACCCCTCCACTTT
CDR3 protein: CASTSGQNYNSPLHF

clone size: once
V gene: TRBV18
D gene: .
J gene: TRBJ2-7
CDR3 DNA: TGTGCCAGCTCACCACTTGCAGCCTACGAGCAGTACTTC
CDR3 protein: CASSPLAAYEQYF

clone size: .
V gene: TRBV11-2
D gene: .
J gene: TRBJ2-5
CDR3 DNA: TGTGCCAGCAGCTTGGGTGGTTCCGCCGGGGAGACCCAGTACTTC
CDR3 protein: CASSLGGSAGETQYF

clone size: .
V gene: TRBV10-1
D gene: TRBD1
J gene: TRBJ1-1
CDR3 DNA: TGCGCCAGCAGCCCTATGGACAGGAGAGAAGCTTTCTTT
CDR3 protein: CASSPMDRREAFF

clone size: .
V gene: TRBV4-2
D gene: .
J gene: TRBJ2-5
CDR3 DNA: TGTGCCAGCAGCCAGGGGACCACACAAGAGACCCAGTACTTC
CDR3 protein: CASSQGTTQETQYF

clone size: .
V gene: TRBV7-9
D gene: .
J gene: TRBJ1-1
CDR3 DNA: TGTGCCAGCAGCCCGTCAACAGGGCTGAACACTGAAGCTTTCTTT
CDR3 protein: CASSPSTGLNTEAFF

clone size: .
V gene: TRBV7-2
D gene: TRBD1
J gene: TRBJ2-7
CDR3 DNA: TGTGCCAGCAGCTCTCCGGGACAGGGCTACGAGCAGTACTTC
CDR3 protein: CASSSPGQGYEQYF

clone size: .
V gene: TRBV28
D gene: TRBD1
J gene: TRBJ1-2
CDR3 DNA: TGTGCCAGCAGCGACCACAGGGGATGGGACTATGGCTACACCTTC
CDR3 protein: CASSDHRGWDYGYTF

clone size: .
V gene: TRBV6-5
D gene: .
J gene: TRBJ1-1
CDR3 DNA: TGTGCCAGCAGTAGGGGGGAGGACACTGAAGCTTTCTTT
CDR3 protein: CASSRGEDTEAFF

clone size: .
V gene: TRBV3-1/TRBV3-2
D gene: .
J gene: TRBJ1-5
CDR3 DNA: TGTGCCAGCAGCCAAGATTTTTCAGGTCATCAGCCCCAGCATTTT
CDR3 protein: CASSQDFSGHQPQHF

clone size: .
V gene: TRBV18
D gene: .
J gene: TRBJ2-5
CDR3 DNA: TGTGCCAGCTCAACCACTCGGACGGAGCAAGAGACCCAGTACTTC
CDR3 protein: CASSTTRTEQETQYF

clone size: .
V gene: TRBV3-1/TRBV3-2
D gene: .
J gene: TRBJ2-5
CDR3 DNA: TGTGCCAGCAGCCATATCGCGGGCGAAGAGACCCAGTACTTC
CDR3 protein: CASSHIAGEETQYF

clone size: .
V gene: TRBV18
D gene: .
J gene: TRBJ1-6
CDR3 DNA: TGTGCCAGCTCACCATCGGGGGCAGATTCACCCCTCCACTTT
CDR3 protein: CASSPSGADSPLHF

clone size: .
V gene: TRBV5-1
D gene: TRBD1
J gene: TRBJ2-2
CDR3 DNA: TGCGCCAGCAGCTTGGGACAGGGGTCCACCGGGGAGCTGTTTTTT
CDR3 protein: CASSLGQGSTGELFF

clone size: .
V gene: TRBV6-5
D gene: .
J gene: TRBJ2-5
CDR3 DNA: TGTGCCAGCAGTCGGGCTAAAGAGACCCAGTACTTC
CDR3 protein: CASSRAKETQYF

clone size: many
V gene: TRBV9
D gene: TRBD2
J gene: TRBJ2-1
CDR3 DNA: TGTGCCAGCAGCGAGCGAGCGGGAACCTACAATGAGCAGTTCTTC
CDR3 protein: CASSERAGTYNEQFF

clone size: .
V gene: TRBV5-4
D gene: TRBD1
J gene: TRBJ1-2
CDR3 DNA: TGTGCCAGCAGCCGCGGACAGGGGAGGCCCAGCTATGGCTACACCTTC
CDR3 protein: CASSRGQGRPSYGYTF

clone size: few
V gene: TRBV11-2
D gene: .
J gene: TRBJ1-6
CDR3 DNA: TGTGCCAGCAGCTTCCTGGGACCCAATTCACCCCTCCACTTT
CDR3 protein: CASSFLGPNSPLHF

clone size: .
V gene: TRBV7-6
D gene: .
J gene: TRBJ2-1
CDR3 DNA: TGTGCCAGCAGCTTAGGGTTGGATGAGCAGTTCTTC
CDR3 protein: CASSLGLDEQFF

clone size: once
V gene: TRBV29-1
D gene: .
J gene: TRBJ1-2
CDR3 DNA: TGCAGCGTTGAATCGGCCGGACAGTCCTCCTATGGCTACACCTTC
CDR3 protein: CSVESAGQSSYGYTF

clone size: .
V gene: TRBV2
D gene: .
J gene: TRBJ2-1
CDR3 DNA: TGTGCCAGCAGTGAAGGAAGGGCTACGTTCTTC
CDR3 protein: CASSEGRATFF

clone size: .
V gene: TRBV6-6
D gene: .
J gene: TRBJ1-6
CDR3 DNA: TGTGCCAGCAGAGCCGGGACAAATAATTCACCCCTCCACTTT
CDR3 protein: CASRAGTNNSPLHF

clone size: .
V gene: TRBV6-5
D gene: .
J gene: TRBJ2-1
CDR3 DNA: TGTGCCAGCACCGCGACTGGCTACAATGAGCAGTTCTTC
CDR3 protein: CASTATGYNEQFF

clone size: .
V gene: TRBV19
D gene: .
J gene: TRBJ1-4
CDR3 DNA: TGTGCCAGTAGTATAGGCAGGACAAACAAGAATGAAAAACTGTTTTTT
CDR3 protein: CASSIGRTNKNEKLFF

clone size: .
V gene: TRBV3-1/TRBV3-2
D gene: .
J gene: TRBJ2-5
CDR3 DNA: TGTGCCAGCAGCCAAGGGCCCAATGGGGGGACCCAGTACTTC
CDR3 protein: CASSQGPNGGTQYF

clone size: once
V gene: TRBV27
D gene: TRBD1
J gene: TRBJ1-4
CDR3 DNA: TGTGCCAGCAGCCTGGGGACAGGGAATGAAAAACTGTTTTTT
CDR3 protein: CASSLGTGNEKLFF

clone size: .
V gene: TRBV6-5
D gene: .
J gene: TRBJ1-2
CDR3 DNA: TGTGCCAGCAGTCTACAGGGAGGACAGAATGGCTACACCTTC
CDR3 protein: CASSLQGGQNGYTF

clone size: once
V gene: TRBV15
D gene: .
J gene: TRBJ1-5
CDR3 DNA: TGTGCCACCAGTATCTATCGGGTCCTGAGTCAGCCCCAGCATTTT
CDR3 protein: CATSIYRVLSQPQHF

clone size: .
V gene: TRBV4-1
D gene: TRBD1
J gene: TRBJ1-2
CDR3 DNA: TGCGCCAGCAGCCACATTTTCGCGGCGACAGGGGAAAACTATGGCTACACCTTC
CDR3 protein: CASSHIFAATGENYGYTF

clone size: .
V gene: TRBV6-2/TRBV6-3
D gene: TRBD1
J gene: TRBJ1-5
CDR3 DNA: TGTGCCAGCAGTTACTCGAATCAACAGGGGGCAACGGGCAATCAGCCCCAGCATTTT
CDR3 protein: CASSYSNQQGATGNQPQHF

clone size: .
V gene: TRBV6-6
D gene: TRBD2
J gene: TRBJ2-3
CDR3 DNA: TGTGCCAGCAGTTACTCTGGCGGGGGGGCGGCAGATACGCAGTATTTT
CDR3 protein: CASSYSGGGAADTQYF

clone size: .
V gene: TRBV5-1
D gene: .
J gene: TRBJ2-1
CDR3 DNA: TGCGCCAGCAGTATTGGGGGCGGGGGATACAATGAGCAGTTCTTC
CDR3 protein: CASSIGGGGYNEQFF

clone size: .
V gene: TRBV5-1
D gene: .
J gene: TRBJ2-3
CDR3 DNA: TGCGCCAGCAGCCCCTCTCCCAGCACAGATACGCAGTATTTT
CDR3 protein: CASSPSPSTDTQYF

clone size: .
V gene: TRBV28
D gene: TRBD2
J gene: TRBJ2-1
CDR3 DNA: TGTGCCAGCAGTTTGGGGACTAGCGGAATCTCCTACAATGAGCAGTTCTTC
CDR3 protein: CASSLGTSGISYNEQFF

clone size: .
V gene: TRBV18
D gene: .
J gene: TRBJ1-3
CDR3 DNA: TGTGCCAGCTCACCAGGGGTAGAGGGCCCGAACACCATATATTTT
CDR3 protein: CASSPGVEGPNTIYF

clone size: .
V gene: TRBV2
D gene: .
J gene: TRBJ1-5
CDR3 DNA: TGTGCCAGCAGACTATTGCCAACACCGGTGGAGAGCAATCAGCCCCAGCATTTT
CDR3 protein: CASRLLPTPVESNQPQHF

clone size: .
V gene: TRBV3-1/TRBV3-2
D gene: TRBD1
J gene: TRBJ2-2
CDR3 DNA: TGTGCCAGCAGGCCCTGGGACAGGGACACCGGGGAGCTGTTTTTT
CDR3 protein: CASRPWDRDTGELFF

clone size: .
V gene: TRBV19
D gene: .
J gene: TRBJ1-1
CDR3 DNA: TGTGCCAGTAGTGCCCGTAGAGGCACTGAAGCTTTCTTT
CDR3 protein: CASSARRGTEAFF

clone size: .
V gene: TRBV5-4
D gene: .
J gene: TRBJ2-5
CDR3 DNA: TGTGCCAGCAGCTTGGCGGCGGGAAAAGAGACCCAGTACTTC
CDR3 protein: CASSLAAGKETQYF

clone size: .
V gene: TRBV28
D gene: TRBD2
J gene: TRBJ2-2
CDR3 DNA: TGTGCCAGCAACCACCAAGTGGGGACTAAAAACACCGGGGAGCTGTTTTTT
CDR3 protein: CASNHQVGTKNTGELFF

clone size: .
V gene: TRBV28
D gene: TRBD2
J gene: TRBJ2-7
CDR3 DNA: TGTGCCACCAGATCCCCTTGGGGGGGGGAGGTTGAAGAGCAGTACTTC
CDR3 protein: CATRSPWGGEVEEQYF

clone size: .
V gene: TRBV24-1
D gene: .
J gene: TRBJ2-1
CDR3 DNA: TGTGCCACCAGTGATTCGCGAGGGGGGCCGAGGAATGAGCAGTTCTTC
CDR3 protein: CATSDSRGGPRNEQFF

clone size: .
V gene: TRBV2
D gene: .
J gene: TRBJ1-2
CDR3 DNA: TGTGCCAGCAGTTCCACTCCCAGCTATGGCTACACCTTC
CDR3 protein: CASSSTPSYGYTF

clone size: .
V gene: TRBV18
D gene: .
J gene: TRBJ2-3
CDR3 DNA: TGTGCCAGCTCACCTAGTACAGGGCAAGCGCAGTATTTT
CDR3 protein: CASSPSTGQAQYF